The clone carrying this T cell receptor (beta chain) was counted only a few times. The data stem from a study of blood T cells in healthy people across ages. Together with a sample-barcoded 5' primer, a J-beta primer mix was included in a second PCR lasting about 6 to 12 cycles. Researchers report that a template-switch adaptor with 12 random nucleotides tagged each cDNA molecule. TCRdb reprocessed the 5' RACE reads with MiXCR, giving one entry per CDR3 protein. The sample lists approximately 800,000 distinct CDR3 sequences; 56% were seen once. This sequence originates from a man aged 35-49 years in good health. The sequenced sample was blood.

The CDR3 loop is CASSADGRGETQYF. CDR3 in DNA: TGCGCCAGCAGTGCGGACGGCAGGGGAGAGACCCAGTACTTC. The V gene is TRBV5-1, the J gene TRBJ2-5, with D possibly matching TRBD1 (6 bases). The germline V gene has CDR1 SGHRS and CDR2 YFSETQ. The CDR3 sequence is 14 residues long. The V and J ends lost 5 bases and 4 bases respectively, with 15 bases between them.